These 19 T cell receptor beta chains were sequenced from one sample in a study of blood T cells in healthy people across ages. Combining a sample-barcoded 5' primer with a J-beta primer mix, a second PCR ran for about 7 to 12 cycles. One entry per CDR3 protein results from TCRdb running MiXCR on the 5' RACE reads. The table shows 1.8 million or so distinct CDR3 sequences, with about 39% occurring only once. Sequencing was carried out using blood. The receptors here all came from a human donor in good health.

The sample holds a few counts of this clonotype. The chain uses TRBV24-1 and TRBJ2-1; maybe TRBD2 (6 bases). This CDR3 comprises 15 residues. The germline gives CDR1 KGHDR, CDR2 SFDVKD. Trimming left V 7 bases short and J 6 bases short, with 18 bases between. Here the CDR3 DNA reads TGTGCCACCAGCCACCCGGGACTCCTTTTCAATGAGCAGTTCTTC. Translating gives CATSHPGLLFNEQFF.

The CDR3 protein is CAITNDLGTLTNYGYTF. CDR3 bases: TGTGCCATCACGAATGACCTGGGGACACTTACTAACTATGGCTACACCTTC. The chain recombines TRBV7-9 with TRBJ1-2; possibly TRBD1 for D (6 bases). Trimming shortened V by 10 bases and J by 0 bases, and 24 bases separated the two germline ends. The CDR3 has 17 amino acids. CDR1 is SEHNR and CDR2 is FQNEAQ in the germline V gene (reference sequence).

This clonotype was picked up a small number of times. The chain joins TRBV10-3 to TRBJ2-5; 9 nucleotides match TRBD2. CDR1 ENHRY and CDR2 SYGVKD come from the germline V gene. V was clipped by 7 bases and J by 3 bases; unmatched bases: 9. This CDR3 spans 15 amino acids. The CDR3 DNA is TGTGCCATCAAGACTCGACTAGCGGAAGAAGAGACCCAGTACTTC. Translated, it gives CAIKTRLAEEETQYF.

Only a few counts were recorded for this clonotype. This chain joins TRBV27 and TRBJ2-3; 14 nucleotides agree with TRBD2. CDR3 length: 18 residues. V was clipped by 3 bases and J by 2 bases; unmatched bases: 7. Per germline, CDR1 MNHEY and CDR2 SMNVEV (reference sequence). The CDR3 DNA is TGTGCCAGCAGTTTCCGGGGACTAGCGGGGGTTATCACAGATACGCAGTATTTT. Translated: CASSFRGLAGVITDTQYF.

V and J are TRBV15 and TRBJ2-1; TRBD1 agrees at 9 bases. This CDR3 contains 16 residues. Germline CDR1 is LNHNV and CDR2 is YYDKDF (reference sequence). V lost 0 bases to trimming and J lost 6 bases; unmatched junction nucleotides: 6. Here the CDR3 reads CATSRDRATGGNEQFF. The DNA for the CDR3 is TGTGCCACCAGCAGAGATCGTGCGACAGGGGGCAATGAGCAGTTCTTC. The full variable domain, completed using reference TRBV15 and TRBJ2-1, is DAMVIQNPRYQVTQFGKPVTLSCSQTLNHNVMYWYQQKSSQAPKLLFHYYDKDFNNEADTPDNFQSRRPNTSFCFLDIRSPGLGDTAMYLCATSRDRATGGNEQFFGPGTRLTVL.

To note about this clonotype: At one boundary the junction diverges from the germline segment, which might be a read error. This sequence joins TRBV7-6 and TRBJ1-2; no firm D call. The CDR3 is 12 amino acids. Germline loops: CDR1 SGHVS, CDR2 FNYEAQ. The CDR3: CTSSPMDDGYTF. As DNA, the CDR3 is TGTACCAGCAGCCCTATGGACGATGGCTACACCTTC.

This clonotype was seen a handful of times. CDR3 protein: CASSFRTSQPNTEAFF. CDR3 DNA: TGTGCCAGCAGCTTTAGGACTAGCCAGCCAAACACTGAAGCTTTCTTT. V is TRBV3-1 and J is TRBJ1-1; D remains unclear. This CDR3 is 16 amino acids long. The germline V gene has CDR1 LGHDT and CDR2 YNNKEL (reference sequence). Trimming left V 5 bases short and J 2 bases short, with 18 bases between.

In DNA form, the CDR3 reads TGCAGTGCTAGAGTTGGTGAGGGGTGGGCTGAAGCTTTCTTT. Translated: CSARVGEGWAEAFF. V usage is TRBV20-1 and J usage is TRBJ1-1; weak D call: TRBD1 (5 bases). The CDR3 contains 14 residues. V lost 1 base and J 6 bases, leaving 15 bases between the germline ends. Germline-derived CDR1 and CDR2 are DFQATT and SNEGSKA (reference sequence).

This chain uses TRBV7-3 with TRBJ2-3; unclear D gene. CDR1 and CDR2 (germline): SGHTA, FQGTGA. Trimming stripped 2 bases from V and 4 bases from J, with 7 bases between. There are 13 residues in the CDR3. The chain's CDR3 is CASSLQQADTQYF. DNA for the CDR3: TGTGCCAGCAGCTTACAGCAGGCAGATACGCAGTATTTT.

V gene TRBV7-9 combines with J gene TRBJ1-1; 10 nucleotides match TRBD1. Per germline, CDR1 SEHNR and CDR2 FQNEAQ (reference sequence). Unmatched junction bases numbered 6, after V lost 4 bases and J lost 4 bases. The CDR3 is 15 amino acids. CDR3 in DNA: TGTGCCAGCAGCTGGTGGACAGGGGGGGGCACTGAAGCTTTCTTT. Translation gives CASSWWTGGGTEAFF.

This clonotype was detected only a few times. The CDR3 loop is CASSSLDRVNGYTF. CDR3 DNA sequence: TGTGCCAGCAGTTCCCTGGACAGGGTAAATGGCTACACCTTC. This chain links TRBV12-3 or TRBV12-4 with TRBJ1-2, with 8 bases matching TRBD1. The ends lost 4 bases at V and 6 bases at J; junction bases unmatched: 7. This CDR3 has 14 amino acids.

This clonotype was seen only a few times. This chain uses TRBV29-1 with TRBJ2-7; D gene ambiguous. From germline, CDR1 is SQVTM and CDR2 ANQGSEA. The CDR3 has 13 amino acids. V was cut by 1 base and J by 7 bases, with 14 bases left in between. This CDR3 reads CSVEAPTLGEQYF. The CDR3, as DNA: TGCAGCGTTGAAGCTCCCACACTGGGAGAGCAGTACTTC.

This clonotype was detected only a few times. The chain uses TRBV7-2 and TRBJ1-5, with 9 nucleotides matching TRBD1. The CDR3 has 18 residues. Germline V CDR1 and CDR2: SGHTA, FQGNSA. Trimming removed 2 bases from V and 5 bases from J; junction bases left unmatched: 13. The CDR3 coding sequence is TGTGCCAGCAGCTTAAATTCCCCGGACAGGGGAGGATATCAGCCCCAGCATTTT. Its protein product is CASSLNSPDRGGYQPQHF.

The rearrangement links TRBV7-3 to TRBJ1-1; D may be TRBD1 (5 bases). The V gene's germline CDR1 is SGHTA and CDR2 FQGTGA. V was clipped by 4 bases and J by 1 base, with 16 bases between them. The CDR3 has 16 amino acids. Here the CDR3 DNA reads TGTGCCAGCAGCTCACTCCCGGGGACGGGGAACACTGAAGCTTTCTTT. Amino acids: CASSSLPGTGNTEAFF.

This clonotype turned up a few times. The chain is built from TRBV7-9 and TRBJ2-7; TRBD1 is a possible D gene (5 bases). CDR3 length: 14 residues. Germline V gene data show CDR1 as SEHNR and CDR2 as FQNEAQ (reference sequence). V was pared by 4 bases and J by 0 bases, with 10 bases between. The CDR3 is CASSYGHGSYEQYF. CDR3 DNA: TGTGCCAGCAGCTACGGACACGGCTCCTACGAGCAGTACTTC.

DNA of the CDR3: TGCAGTGCTCTCGACGAAAGGAACTGCGAGCAGTACTTC. Residues: CSALDERNCEQYF. The genes are TRBV20-1 and TRBJ2-7; D gene uncertain. The CDR3 covers 13 residues. Trimming took 5 bases from V and 6 from J, leaving 17 bases between them. Per germline, CDR1 DFQATT and CDR2 SNEGSKA (reference sequence).

J is TRBJ2-7 and V is TRBV6-6; tentative D call: TRBD1 (6 bases). Germline assignment: CDR1 MNHNY and CDR2 SVGAGI (reference sequence). The CDR3 is 14 residues long. Trimming removed 0 bases at V and 4 bases at J, with 10 bases between. The CDR3 DNA is TGTGCCAGCAGTTACTCGGGGGCAGATTACGAGCAGTACTTC. It codes for CASSYSGADYEQYF.

This clonotype has just a few counts. In DNA, the CDR3 is TGCAGTGCTAGGCAGGCGGGGTATGGCTACACCTTC. Its translation is CSARQAGYGYTF. The J gene is TRBJ1-2, the V gene TRBV20-1; D ambiguous. The CDR3 is 12 amino acids. V was shortened by 3 bases and J by 5 bases, with 10 bases between the two germline ends. Germline V gene lookup returns CDR1 DFQATT and CDR2 SNEGSKA (reference sequence).

This chain links TRBV3-1 with TRBJ1-6; 8 bases align to TRBD1. CDR1 is LGHDT, CDR2 YNNKEL, per germline (reference sequence). The CDR3 runs 13 residues. The trim removed 1 base at V and 14 bases at J, leaving 4 bases unmatched. CDR3 bases: TGTGCCAGCAGCCAAGGACAGGGGTGGGCCCTCCACTTT. Translated, it gives CASSQGQGWALHF.